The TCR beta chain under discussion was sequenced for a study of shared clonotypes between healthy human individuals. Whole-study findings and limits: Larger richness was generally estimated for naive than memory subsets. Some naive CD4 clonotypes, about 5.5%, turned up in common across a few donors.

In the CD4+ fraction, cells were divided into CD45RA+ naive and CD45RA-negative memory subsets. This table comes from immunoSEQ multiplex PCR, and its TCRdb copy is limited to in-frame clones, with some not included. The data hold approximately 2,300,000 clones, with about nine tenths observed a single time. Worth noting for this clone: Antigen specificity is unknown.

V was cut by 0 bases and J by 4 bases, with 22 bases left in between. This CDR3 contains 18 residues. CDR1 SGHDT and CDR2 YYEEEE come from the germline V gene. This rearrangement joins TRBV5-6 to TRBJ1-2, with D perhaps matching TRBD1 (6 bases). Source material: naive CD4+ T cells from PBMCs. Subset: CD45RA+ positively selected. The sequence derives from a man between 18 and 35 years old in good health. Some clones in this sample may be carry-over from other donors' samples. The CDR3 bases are TGTGCCAGCAGCTTGGGGGTGGGACCCCGGGGGCAGGTCTATGGCTACACCTTC. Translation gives CASSLGVGPRGQVYGYTF.